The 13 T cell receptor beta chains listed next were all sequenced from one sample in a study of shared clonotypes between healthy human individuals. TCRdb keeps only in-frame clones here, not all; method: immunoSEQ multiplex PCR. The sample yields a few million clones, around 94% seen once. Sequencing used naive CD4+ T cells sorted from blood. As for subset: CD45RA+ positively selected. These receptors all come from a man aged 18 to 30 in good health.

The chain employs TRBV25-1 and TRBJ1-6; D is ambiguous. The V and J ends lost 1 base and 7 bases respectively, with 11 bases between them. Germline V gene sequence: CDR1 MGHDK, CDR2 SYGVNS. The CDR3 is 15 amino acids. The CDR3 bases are TGTGCCAGCAGTGAATGGGTAGGAAACAATTCACCCCTCCACTTT. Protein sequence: CASSEWVGNNSPLHF.

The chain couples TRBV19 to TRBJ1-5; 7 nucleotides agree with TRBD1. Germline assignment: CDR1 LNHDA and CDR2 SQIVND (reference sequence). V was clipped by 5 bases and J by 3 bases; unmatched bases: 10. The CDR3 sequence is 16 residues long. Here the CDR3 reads CASSRRTGLVNQPQHF. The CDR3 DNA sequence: TGTGCCAGTAGTCGCAGGACAGGCCTAGTCAATCAGCCCCAGCATTTT. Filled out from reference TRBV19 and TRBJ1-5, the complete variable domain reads DGGITQSPKYLFRKEGQNVTLSCEQNLNHDAMYWYRQDPGQGLRLIYYSQIVNDFQKGDIAEGYSVSREKKESFPLTVTSAQKNPTAFYLCASSRRTGLVNQPQHFGDGTRLSIL.

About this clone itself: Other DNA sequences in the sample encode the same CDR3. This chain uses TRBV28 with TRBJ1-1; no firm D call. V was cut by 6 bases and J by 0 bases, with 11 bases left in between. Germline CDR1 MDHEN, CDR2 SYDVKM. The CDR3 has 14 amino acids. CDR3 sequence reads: CASRGGLLNTEAFF. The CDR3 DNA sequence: TGTGCCAGCAGGGGAGGACTCTTGAACACTGAAGCTTTCTTT.

As DNA, the CDR3 is TGTGCCACTACCCCCGGGGGGCCACGAGTTAATTCACCCCTCCACTTT. It translates to CATTPGGPRVNSPLHF. The J gene is TRBJ1-6, the V gene TRBV15; tentative D call: TRBD1 (6 bases). V was pared by 9 bases and J by 6 bases, with 21 bases between. CDR1 and CDR2 from the germline V gene are LNHNV and YYDKDF (reference sequence). This CDR3 has 16 amino acids. Based on the CDR3 plus reference TRBV15 and TRBJ1-6, the full variable domain is DAMVIQNPRYQVTQFGKPVTLSCSQTLNHNVMYWYQQKSSQAPKLLFHYYDKDFNNEADTPDNFQSRRPNTSFCFLDIRSPGLGDTAMYLCATTPGGPRVNSPLHFGNGTRLTVT.

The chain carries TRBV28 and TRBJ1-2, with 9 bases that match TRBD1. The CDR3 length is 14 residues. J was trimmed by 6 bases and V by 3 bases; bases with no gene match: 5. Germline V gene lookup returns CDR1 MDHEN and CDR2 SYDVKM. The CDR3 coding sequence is TGTGCCAGCAGTTTGGGGGACAGGGTTAATGGCTACACCTTC. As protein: CASSLGDRVNGYTF.

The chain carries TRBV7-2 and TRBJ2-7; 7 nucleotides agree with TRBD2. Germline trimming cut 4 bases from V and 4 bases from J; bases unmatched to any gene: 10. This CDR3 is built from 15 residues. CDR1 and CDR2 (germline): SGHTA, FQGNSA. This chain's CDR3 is CASSSQAGAGYEQYF. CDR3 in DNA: TGTGCCAGCAGCTCCCAGGCGGGAGCGGGGTACGAGCAGTACTTC.

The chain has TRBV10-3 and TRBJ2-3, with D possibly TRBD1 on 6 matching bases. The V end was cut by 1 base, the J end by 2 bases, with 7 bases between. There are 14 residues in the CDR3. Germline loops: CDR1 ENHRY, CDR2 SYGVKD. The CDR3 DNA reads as TGTGCCATCAGTGAGTGGGGGCCCACAGATACGCAGTATTTT. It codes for CAISEWGPTDTQYF.

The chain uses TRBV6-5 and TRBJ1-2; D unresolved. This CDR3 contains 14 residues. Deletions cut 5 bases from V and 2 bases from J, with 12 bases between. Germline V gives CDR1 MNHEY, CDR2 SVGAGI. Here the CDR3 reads CASSSKTQNYGYTF. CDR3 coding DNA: TGTGCCAGCAGTAGCAAGACCCAGAACTATGGCTACACCTTC.

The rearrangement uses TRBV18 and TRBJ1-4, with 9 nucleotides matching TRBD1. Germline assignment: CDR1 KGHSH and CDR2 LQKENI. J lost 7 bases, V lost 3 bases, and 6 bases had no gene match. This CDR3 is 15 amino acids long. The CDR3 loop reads CASSPRTGVSEKLFF. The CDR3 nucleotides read TGTGCCAGCTCACCCCGGACAGGGGTTTCTGAAAAACTGTTTTTT. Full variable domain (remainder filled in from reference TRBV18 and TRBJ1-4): NAGVMQNPRHLVRRRGQEARLRCSPMKGHSHVYWYRQLPEEGLKFMVYLQKENIIDESGMPKERFSAEFPKEGPSILRIQQVVRGDSAAYFCASSPRTGVSEKLFFGSGTQLSVL.

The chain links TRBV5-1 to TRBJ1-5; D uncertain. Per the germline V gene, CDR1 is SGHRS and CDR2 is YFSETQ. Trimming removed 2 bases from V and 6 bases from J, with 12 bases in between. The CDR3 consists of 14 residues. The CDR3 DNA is TGCGCCAGCAGCTTTCGGGGTATGGGTCAGCCCCAGCATTTT. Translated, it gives CASSFRGMGQPQHF. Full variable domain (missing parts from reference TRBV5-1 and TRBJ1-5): KAGVTQTPRYLIKTRGQQVTLSCSPISGHRSVSWYQQTPGQGLQFLFEYFSETQRNKGNFPGRFSGRQFSNSRSEMNVSTLELGDSALYLCASSFRGMGQPQHFGDGTRLSIL.

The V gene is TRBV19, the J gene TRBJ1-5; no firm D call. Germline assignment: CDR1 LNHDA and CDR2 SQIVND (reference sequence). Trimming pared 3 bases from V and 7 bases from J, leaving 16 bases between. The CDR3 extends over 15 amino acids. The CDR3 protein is CASSITAVTIQPQHF. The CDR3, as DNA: TGTGCCAGTAGTATTACCGCAGTCACAATCCAGCCCCAGCATTTT.

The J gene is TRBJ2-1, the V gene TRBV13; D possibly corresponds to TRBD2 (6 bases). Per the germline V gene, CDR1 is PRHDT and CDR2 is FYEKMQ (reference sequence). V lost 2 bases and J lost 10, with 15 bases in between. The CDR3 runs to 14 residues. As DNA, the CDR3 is TGTGCCAGCAGCTTAAGGGACTCAGGGCTCGAGCAGTTCTTC. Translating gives CASSLRDSGLEQFF.

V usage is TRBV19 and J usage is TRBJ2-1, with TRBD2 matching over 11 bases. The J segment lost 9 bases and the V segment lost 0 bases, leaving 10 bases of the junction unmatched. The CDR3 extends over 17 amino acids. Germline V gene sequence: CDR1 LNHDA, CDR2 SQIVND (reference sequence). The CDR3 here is CASSIEVASGRSAEQFF. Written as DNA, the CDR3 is TGTGCCAGTAGTATAGAGGTGGCTAGCGGGAGGTCCGCTGAGCAGTTCTTC.